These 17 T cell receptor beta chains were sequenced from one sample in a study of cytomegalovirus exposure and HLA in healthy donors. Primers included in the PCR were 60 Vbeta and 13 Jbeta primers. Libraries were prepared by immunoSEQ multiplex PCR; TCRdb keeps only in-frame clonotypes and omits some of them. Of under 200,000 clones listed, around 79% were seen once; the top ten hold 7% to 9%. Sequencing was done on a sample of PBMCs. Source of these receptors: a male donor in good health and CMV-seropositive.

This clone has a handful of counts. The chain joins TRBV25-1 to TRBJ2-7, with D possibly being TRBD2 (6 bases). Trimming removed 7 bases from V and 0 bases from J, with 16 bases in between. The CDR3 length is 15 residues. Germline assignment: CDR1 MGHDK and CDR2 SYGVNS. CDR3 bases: TGTGCCAGCACCCCCCGCGGGACGGGCTCCTACGAGCAGTACTTC. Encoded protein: CASTPRGTGSYEQYF.

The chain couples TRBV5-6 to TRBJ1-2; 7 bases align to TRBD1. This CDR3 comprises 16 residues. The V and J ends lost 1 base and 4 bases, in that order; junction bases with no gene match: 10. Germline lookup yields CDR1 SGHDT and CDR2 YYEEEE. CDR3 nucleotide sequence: TGTGCCAGCAGCTTGACACCGCTGACAGGGTTCTATGGCTACACCTTC. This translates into CASSLTPLTGFYGYTF.

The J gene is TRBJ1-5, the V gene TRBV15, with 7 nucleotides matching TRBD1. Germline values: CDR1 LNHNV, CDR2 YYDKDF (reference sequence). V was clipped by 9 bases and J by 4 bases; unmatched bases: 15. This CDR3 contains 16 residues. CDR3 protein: CATVSTRDSINQPQHF. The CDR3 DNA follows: TGTGCCACAGTTTCAACCCGGGACAGTATTAATCAGCCCCAGCATTTT. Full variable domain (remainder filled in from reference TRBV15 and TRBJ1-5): DAMVIQNPRYQVTQFGKPVTLSCSQTLNHNVMYWYQQKSSQAPKLLFHYYDKDFNNEADTPDNFQSRRPNTSFCFLDIRSPGLGDTAMYLCATVSTRDSINQPQHFGDGTRLSIL.

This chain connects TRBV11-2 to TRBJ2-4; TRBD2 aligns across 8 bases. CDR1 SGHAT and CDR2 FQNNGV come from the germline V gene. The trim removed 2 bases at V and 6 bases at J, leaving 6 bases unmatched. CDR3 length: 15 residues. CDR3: CASSLFPGLVNIQYF. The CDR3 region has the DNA TGTGCCAGCAGCTTATTCCCGGGACTAGTAAACATTCAGTACTTC.

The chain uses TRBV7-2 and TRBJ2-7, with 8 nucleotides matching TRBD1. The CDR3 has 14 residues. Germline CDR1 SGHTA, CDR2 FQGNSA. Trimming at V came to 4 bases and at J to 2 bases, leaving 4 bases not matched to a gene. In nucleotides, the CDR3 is TGTGCCAGCAGCTACCGGACAGGGCCCTACGAGCAGTACTTC. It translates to CASSYRTGPYEQYF.

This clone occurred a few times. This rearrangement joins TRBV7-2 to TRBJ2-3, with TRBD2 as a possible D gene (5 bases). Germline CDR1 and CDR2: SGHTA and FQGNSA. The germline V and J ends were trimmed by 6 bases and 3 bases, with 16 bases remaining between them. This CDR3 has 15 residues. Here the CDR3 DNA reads TGTGCCAGCAGGACTACCGCTATCAGGACAGATACGCAGTATTTT. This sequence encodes CASRTTAIRTDTQYF.

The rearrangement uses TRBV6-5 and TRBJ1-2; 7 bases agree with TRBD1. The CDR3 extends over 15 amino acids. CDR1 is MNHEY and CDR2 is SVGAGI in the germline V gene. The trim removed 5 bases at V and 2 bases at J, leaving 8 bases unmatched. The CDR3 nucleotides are TGTGCCAGCAGTACCGACAGGGTCGTAAACTATGGCTACACCTTC. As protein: CASSTDRVVNYGYTF.

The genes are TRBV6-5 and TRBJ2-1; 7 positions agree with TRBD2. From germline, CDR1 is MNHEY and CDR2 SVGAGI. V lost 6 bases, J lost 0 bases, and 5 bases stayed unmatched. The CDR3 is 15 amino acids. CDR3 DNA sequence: TGTGCCAGCAGCCCCGGGGGGTACTCCTACAATGAGCAGTTCTTC. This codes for CASSPGGYSYNEQFF.

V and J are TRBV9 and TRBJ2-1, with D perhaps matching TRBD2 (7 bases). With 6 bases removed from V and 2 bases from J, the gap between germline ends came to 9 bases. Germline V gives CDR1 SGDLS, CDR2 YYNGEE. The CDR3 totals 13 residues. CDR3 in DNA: TGTGCCAGCAAAGGGGGGGCCTACAATGAGCAGTTCTTC. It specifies CASKGGAYNEQFF.

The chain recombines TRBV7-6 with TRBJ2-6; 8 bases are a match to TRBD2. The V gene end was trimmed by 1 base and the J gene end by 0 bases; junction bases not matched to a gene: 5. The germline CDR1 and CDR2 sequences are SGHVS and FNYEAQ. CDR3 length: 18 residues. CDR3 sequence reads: CASSLGAGGSSGANVLTF. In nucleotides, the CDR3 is TGTGCCAGCAGCTTAGGGGCGGGGGGTTCCTCTGGGGCCAACGTCCTGACTTTC.

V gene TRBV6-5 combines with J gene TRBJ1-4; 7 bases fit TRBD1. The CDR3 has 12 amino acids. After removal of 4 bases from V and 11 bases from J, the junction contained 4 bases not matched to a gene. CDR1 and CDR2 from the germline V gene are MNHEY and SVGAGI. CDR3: CASSSGDSKLFF. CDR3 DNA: TGTGCCAGCAGTTCTGGGGACAGCAAACTGTTTTTT.

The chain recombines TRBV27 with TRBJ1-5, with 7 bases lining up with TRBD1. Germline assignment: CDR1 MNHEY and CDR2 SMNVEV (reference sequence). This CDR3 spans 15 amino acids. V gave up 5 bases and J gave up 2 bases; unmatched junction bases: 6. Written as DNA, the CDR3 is TGTGCCAGCAGTCTCACAGGGGTCGGCAATCAGCCCCAGCATTTT. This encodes CASSLTGVGNQPQHF.

The CDR3 spells CASSLQSRSRNEKLFF. CDR3 DNA: TGTGCCAGCAGCCTTCAAAGTCGGTCCAGGAATGAAAAACTGTTTTTT. This chain joins TRBV5-6 and TRBJ1-4, with unresolved D. CDR1 is SGHDT and CDR2 is YYEEEE in the germline V gene. The CDR3 has 16 residues. Trimming left V 4 bases short and J 5 bases short, with 18 bases between.

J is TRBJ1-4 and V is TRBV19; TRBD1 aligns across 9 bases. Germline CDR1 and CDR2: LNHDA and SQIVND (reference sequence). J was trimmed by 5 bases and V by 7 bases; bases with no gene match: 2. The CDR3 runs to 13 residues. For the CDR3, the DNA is TGTGCCAGTACAGGACAGGGGAATGAAAAACTGTTTTTT. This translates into CASTGQGNEKLFF.

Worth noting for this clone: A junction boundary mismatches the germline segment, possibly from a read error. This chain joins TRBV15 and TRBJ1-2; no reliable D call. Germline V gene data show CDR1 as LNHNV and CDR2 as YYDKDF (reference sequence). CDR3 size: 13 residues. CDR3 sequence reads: CATGSRETEGYTF. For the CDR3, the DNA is TGTGCCACCGGCAGTAGGGAGACGGAGGGCTACACCTTC.

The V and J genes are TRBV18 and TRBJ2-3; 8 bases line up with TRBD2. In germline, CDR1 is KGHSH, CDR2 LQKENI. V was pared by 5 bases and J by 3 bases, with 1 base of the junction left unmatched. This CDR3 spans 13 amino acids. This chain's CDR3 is CASSGLATDTQYF. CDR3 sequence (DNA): TGTGCCAGCTCAGGACTAGCAACAGATACGCAGTATTTT.

The CDR3 DNA reads as TGTGCCACCACGGACAGGGGGAACCTTTGGGTTGAGCAGTTCTTC. The encoded protein is CATTDRGNLWVEQFF. The rearrangement joins TRBV2 to TRBJ2-1; 10 bases map to TRBD1. In germline, CDR1 is SNHLY, CDR2 FYNNEI. CDR3 length: 15 amino acids. After removal of 10 bases from V and 9 bases from J, the junction contained 15 bases not matched to a gene.